The clone carrying this TCR beta chain was seen more than once but under ten times. CDR1 is GTSNPN and CDR2 is SVGIG in the germline V gene (reference sequence). V gave up 2 bases and J gave up 3 bases; unmatched junction bases: 4. The CDR3 length is 13 residues. Of the isolated RNA, all was reverse transcribed, and so the sequenced material was expressed TCRB transcripts. Profiled with immunoSEQ multiplex PCR; TCRdb holds only in-frame clones, not every one. The repertoire holds about 360,000 clones, with over 9.5% as singletons. These data belong to a study of beta chain features in type 1 diabetes.

The sequence was obtained from a man between 18 and 29 years old in good health. The sample consisted of naive CD4+ T cells from blood. V usage is TRBV30 and J usage is TRBJ2-7; 7 bases are shared with TRBD2. Here the CDR3 DNA reads TGTGCCTGGAGTTCTGGGGAGGGCTACGAGCAGTACTTC. This codes for CAWSSGEGYEQYF. Together with reference TRBV30 and TRBJ2-7, the CDR3 gives the full variable domain: SQTIHQWPATLVQPVGSPLSLECTVEGTSNPNLYWYRQAAGRGLQLLFYSVGIGQISSEVPQNLSASRPQDRQFILSSKKLLLSDSGFYLCAWSSGEGYEQYFGPGTRLTVT.